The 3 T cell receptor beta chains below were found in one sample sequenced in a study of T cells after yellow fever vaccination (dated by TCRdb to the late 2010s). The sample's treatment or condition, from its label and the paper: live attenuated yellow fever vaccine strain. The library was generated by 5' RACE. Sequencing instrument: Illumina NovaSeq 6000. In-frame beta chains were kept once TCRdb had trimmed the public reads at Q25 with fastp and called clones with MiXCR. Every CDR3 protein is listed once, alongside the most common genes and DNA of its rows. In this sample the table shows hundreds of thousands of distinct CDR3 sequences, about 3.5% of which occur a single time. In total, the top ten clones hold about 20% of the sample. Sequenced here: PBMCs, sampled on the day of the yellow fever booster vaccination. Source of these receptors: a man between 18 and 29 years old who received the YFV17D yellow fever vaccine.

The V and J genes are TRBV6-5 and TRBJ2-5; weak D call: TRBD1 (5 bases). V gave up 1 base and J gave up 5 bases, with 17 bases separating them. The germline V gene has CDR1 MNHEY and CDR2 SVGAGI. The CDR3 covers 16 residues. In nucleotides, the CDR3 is TGTGCCAGCAGTTACTTGGGGTCGACAGATTGGGAGACCCAGTACTTC. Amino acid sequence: CASSYLGSTDWETQYF.

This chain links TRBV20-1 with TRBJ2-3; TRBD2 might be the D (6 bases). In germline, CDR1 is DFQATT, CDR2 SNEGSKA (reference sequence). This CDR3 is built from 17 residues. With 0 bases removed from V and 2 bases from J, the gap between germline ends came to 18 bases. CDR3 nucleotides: TGCAGTGCTAGAGATCCACGTGCGGGGCCTCACACAGATACGCAGTATTTT. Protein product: CSARDPRAGPHTDTQYF.

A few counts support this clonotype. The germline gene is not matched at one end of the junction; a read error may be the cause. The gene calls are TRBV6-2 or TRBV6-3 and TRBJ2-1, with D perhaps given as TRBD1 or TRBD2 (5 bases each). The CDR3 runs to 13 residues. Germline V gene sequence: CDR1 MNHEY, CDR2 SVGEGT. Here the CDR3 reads CASSLGAVLAPTF. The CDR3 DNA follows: TGTGCCAGCAGTCTCGGGGCGGTGTTAGCCCCGACCTTC.